This T cell receptor (beta chain) was identified during a study of blood T cell repertoires in COVID-19. Original methodology: Researchers report that nucleated cell counts were estimated from reference gene primer amplification. Measured with immunoSEQ multiplex PCR; TCRdb has only the in-frame clones, and not every one. For V, J and clone size, that table is used; D and trimming come from the DNA. The data show 200,000 to 250,000 clones, with around 84% seen just once and about 10% held by the top ten. The CDR3 totals 13 residues. Germline V gene data show CDR1 as SQVTM and CDR2 as ANQGSEA. Trimming left V 5 bases short and J 0 bases short, with 10 bases between.

The material sequenced was peripheral blood. This sequence joins TRBV29-1 and TRBJ1-1; D remains unclear. The origin of this receptor is a woman of 80 years or more with COVID-19, enrolled during active disease. The CDR3 is CSVFTGVNTEAFF. CDR3 in DNA: TGCAGCGTTTTTACGGGTGTGAACACTGAAGCTTTCTTT.